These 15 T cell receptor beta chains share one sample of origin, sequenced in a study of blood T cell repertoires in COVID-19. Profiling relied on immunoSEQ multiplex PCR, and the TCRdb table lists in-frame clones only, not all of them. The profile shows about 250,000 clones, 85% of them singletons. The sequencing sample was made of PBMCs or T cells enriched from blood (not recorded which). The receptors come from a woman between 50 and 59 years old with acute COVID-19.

CDR3 in amino acids: CASSSGFYEQYF. The CDR3 DNA reads as TGTGCCAGCAGTTCAGGGTTCTACGAGCAGTACTTC. V is TRBV12-3 or TRBV12-4 and J is TRBJ2-7, with D maybe TRBD1 (5 bases). This CDR3 region has 12 residues. V dropped 4 bases and J dropped 3 bases, with 7 bases sitting between them.

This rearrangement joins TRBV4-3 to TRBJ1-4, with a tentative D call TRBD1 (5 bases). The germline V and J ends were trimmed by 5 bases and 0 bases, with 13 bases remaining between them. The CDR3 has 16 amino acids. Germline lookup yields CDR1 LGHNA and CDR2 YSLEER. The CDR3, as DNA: TGCGCCAGCAGCGCGGGGGTAACTACAACTAATGAAAAACTGTTTTTT. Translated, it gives CASSAGVTTTNEKLFF.

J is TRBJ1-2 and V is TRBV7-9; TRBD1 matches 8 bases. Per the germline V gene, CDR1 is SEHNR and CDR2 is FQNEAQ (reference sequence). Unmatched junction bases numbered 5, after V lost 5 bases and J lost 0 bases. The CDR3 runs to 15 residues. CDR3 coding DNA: TGTGCCAGCAGCCTAGGACAGGGAGCTAACTATGGCTACACCTTC. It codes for CASSLGQGANYGYTF.

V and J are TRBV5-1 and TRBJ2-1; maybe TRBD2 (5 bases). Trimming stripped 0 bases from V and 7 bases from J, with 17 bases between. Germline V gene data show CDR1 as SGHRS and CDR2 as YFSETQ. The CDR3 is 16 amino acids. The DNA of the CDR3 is TGCGCCAGCAGCTTGGCCGGGATAGCTCTCGAGAATGAGCAGTTCTTC. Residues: CASSLAGIALENEQFF.

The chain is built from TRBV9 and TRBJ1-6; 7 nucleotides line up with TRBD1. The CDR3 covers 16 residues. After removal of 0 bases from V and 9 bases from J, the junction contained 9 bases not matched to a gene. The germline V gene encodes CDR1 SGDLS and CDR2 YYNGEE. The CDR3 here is CASSVDGTGARSPLHF. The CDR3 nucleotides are TGTGCCAGCAGCGTAGATGGCACAGGGGCGCGTTCACCCCTCCACTTT.

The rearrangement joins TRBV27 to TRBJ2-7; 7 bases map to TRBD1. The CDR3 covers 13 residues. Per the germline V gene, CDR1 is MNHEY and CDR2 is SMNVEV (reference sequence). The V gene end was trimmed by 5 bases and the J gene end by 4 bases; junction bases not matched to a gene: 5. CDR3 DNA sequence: TGTGCCAGCAGTCCGACAGGGTTGTACGAGCAGTACTTC. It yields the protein CASSPTGLYEQYF.

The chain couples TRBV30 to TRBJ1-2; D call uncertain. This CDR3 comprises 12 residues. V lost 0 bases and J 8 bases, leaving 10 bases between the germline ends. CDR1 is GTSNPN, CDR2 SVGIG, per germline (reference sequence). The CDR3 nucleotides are TGTGCCTGGAGTGTACAGCAAGGAGGCTACACCTTC. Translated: CAWSVQQGGYTF.

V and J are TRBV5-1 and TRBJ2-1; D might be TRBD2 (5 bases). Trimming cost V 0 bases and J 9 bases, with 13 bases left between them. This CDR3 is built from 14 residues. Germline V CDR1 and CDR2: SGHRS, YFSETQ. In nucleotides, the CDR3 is TGCGCCAGCAGCTTGGTGGTAGCGACCGTTGAGCAGTTCTTC. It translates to CASSLVVATVEQFF.

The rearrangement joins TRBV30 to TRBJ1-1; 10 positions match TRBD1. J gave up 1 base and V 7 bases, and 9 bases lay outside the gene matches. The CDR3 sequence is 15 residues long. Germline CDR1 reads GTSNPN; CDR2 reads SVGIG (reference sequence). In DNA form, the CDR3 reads TGTGCCTTGACAGGGGGCTTCCGTAAGAACACTGAAGCTTTCTTT. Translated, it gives CALTGGFRKNTEAFF.

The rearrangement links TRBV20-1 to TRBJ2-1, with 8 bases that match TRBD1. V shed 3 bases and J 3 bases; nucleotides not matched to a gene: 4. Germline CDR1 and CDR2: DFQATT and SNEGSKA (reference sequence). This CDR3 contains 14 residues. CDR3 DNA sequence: TGCAGTGCTAGTACCGGGACAGGCTACAATGAGCAGTTCTTC. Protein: CSASTGTGYNEQFF.

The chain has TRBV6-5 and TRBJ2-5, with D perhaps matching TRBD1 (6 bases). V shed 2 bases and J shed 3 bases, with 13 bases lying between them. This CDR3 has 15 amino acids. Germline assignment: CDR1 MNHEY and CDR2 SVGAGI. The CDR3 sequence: CASSYQGPPKETQYF. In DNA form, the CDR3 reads TGTGCCAGCAGTTACCAGGGGCCCCCTAAAGAGACCCAGTACTTC.

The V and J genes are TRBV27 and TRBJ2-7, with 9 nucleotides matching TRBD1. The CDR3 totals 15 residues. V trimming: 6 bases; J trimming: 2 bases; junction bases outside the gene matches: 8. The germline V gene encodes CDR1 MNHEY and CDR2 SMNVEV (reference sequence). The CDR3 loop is CASRRQGDPTYEQYF. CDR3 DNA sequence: TGTGCCAGCAGGAGACAGGGGGACCCAACCTACGAGCAGTACTTC.

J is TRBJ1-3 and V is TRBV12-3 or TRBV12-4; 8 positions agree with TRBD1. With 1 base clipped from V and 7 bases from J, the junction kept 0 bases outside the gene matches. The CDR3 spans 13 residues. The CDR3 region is CASSLGTGNTIYF. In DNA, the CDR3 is TGTGCCAGCAGTTTAGGGACAGGGAACACCATATATTTT.

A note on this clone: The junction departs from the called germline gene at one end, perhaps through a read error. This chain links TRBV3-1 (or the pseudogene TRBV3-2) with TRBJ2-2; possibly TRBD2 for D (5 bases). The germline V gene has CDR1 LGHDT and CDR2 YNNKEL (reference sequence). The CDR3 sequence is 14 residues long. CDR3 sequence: CASSQGPNTGELFF. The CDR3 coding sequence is TGTGCCAGCAGCCAAGGACCTAACACCGGGGAACTGTTTTTT.

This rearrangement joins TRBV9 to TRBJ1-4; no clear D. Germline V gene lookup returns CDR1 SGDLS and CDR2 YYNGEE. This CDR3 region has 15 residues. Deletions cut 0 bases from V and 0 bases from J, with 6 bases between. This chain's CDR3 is CASSVDGSTNEKLFF. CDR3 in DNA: TGTGCCAGCAGCGTAGACGGTTCAACTAATGAAAAACTGTTTTTT.